The 25 T cell receptor beta chains given below trace back to one sample, sequenced in a study of CD8+CD57+ T cells in acquired aplastic anemia. TCR beta VDJ combinations and CDR3 sequences were profiled from genomic DNA. TCRdb processed the reads anew with MiXCR; each CDR3 protein has one entry. The repertoire consists of a few hundred thousand distinct CDR3 sequences, with about 80% occurring once and the leading ten covering about 41%. The authors sequenced patients whose flow cytometry had shown CD8+CD57+ cell expansion. Sequencing was performed on sorted CD4+, CD8+, or CD8+CD57+ T cells (not recorded which) from PBMCs. These receptors were obtained from a human donor with aplastic anemia.

This clonotype showed up just a few times. This chain joins TRBV15 and TRBJ2-7; D gene ambiguous. Trimming cost V 3 bases and J 2 bases, with 14 bases left between them. Per germline, CDR1 LNHNV and CDR2 YYDKDF (reference sequence). This CDR3 region has 15 residues. The CDR3 loop reads CATSSPAGSPYEQYF. For the CDR3, the DNA is TGTGCCACCAGCAGCCCCGCAGGCAGCCCCTACGAGCAGTACTTC. Variable domain in full (rest from reference TRBV15 and TRBJ2-7): DAMVIQNPRYQVTQFGKPVTLSCSQTLNHNVMYWYQQKSSQAPKLLFHYYDKDFNNEADTPDNFQSRRPNTSFCFLDIRSPGLGDTAMYLCATSSPAGSPYEQYFGPGTRLTVT.

CDR3 region: CASSLGDGAYRYGYTF. CDR3 nucleotides: TGTGCCAGCAGCTTGGGGGACGGTGCGTACCGTTATGGCTACACCTTC. The rearrangement joins TRBV5-6 to TRBJ1-2; D possibly corresponds to TRBD1 (5 bases). The germline V gene encodes CDR1 SGHDT and CDR2 YYEEEE. The CDR3 covers 16 residues. V was pared by 0 bases and J by 5 bases, with 17 bases between.

A remark on this clonotype: One end of the junction does not line up with germline, which may come from a read error. The chain joins TRBV7-3 to TRBJ1-1, with D hard to call. The CDR3 is made up of 15 amino acids. Germline V CDR1 and CDR2: SGHTA, FQGTGA. The DNA of the CDR3 is TGCGCCAGCAGCCCGATAGGGCCGAGTCAGCCTCAGGCTTTCTTT. It translates to CASSPIGPSQPQAFF.

V usage is TRBV7-2 and J usage is TRBJ1-2; D perhaps matches TRBD1 (6 bases). Per the germline V gene, CDR1 is SGHTA and CDR2 is FQGNSA. This CDR3 contains 16 residues. The germline V and J ends were trimmed by 3 bases and 5 bases, with 19 bases remaining between them. CDR3 sequence (DNA): TGTGCCAGCAGCTTGGAGACAGACAGGCTCGTATATGGCTACACCTTC. Translating gives CASSLETDRLVYGYTF.

The chain combines TRBV9 with TRBJ1-1; D uncertain. This CDR3 has 15 residues. The ends were cut back, 2 bases at V and 11 bases at J, with 22 bases in the middle. In germline, CDR1 is SGDLS, CDR2 YYNGEE. The CDR3 DNA is TGTGCCAGCAGCGTCGAGACTAGCGGAATCACTACGGCTTTCTTT. Its protein product is CASSVETSGITTAFF.

Notes on this clonotype: The conserved phenylalanine or tryptophan is not found at the CDR3 terminus, so this likely reflects a read error. No DNA is shown, since the ends of the CDR3 on it are uncertain; the CDR3 is the one TCRdb lists. The genes are TRBV7-8 and TRBJ1-5. The CDR3 sequence runs 13 residues, both termini included. Germline V gives CDR1 SGHVS, CDR2 FQNEAQ. This chain's CDR3 is CASSLTGAEQYVG.

The V gene is TRBV9, the J gene TRBJ2-2; D is uncertain. The CDR3 is 12 amino acids. Germline V gene data show CDR1 as SGDLS and CDR2 as YYNGEE. Trimming took 5 bases from V and 7 from J, leaving 9 bases between them. This chain's CDR3 is CASRLVRGELFF. CDR3 DNA: TGTGCCAGCAGGTTAGTGCGCGGGGAGCTGTTTTTT.

V gene TRBV7-3 combines with J gene TRBJ2-1; D assignment may be TRBD1 or TRBD2 (5 bases each). The CDR3 has 16 amino acids. Per the germline V gene, CDR1 is SGHTA and CDR2 is FQGTGA. Between the trimmed V and J ends, which lost 4 bases and 11 bases, there was a span of 24 bases. The CDR3 DNA reads TGTGCCAGCAGCTCTCGCAGGACTTGGGGGAAGACTCAGCAGTTCTTC. Translation gives CASSSRRTWGKTQQFF.

Note on this clonotype: An end of the junction differs from the germline gene, which may be a read error. Here the CDR3 reads CASSPGEGRVYEQFF. The CDR3 nucleotides read TGTGCCAGCAGCCCGGGTGAGGGAAGAGTCTACGAGCAGTTTTTT. The rearrangement uses TRBV7-6 and TRBJ2-2, with D possibly TRBD2 on 5 matching bases. Per the germline V gene, CDR1 is SGHVS and CDR2 is FNYEAQ. This CDR3 comprises 15 residues. The whole variable domain, remainder taken from reference TRBV7-6 and TRBJ2-2, is GAGVSQSPRYKVTKRGQDVALRCDPISGHVSLYWYRQALGQGPEFLTYFNYEAQQDKSGLPNDRFSAERPEGSISTLTIQRTEQRDSAMYRCASSPGEGRVYEQFFGEGSRLTVL.

The chain uses TRBV20-1 and TRBJ2-7; a possible D gene is TRBD1 (5 bases). The CDR3 runs 12 residues. The V gene's germline CDR1 is DFQATT and CDR2 SNEGSKA (reference sequence). V dropped 0 bases and J dropped 9 bases, with 12 bases sitting between them. The DNA of the CDR3 is TGCAGTGCTAGAGATTCGGGCAGGGCGCAGTACTTC. This encodes CSARDSGRAQYF.

This chain connects TRBV5-1 to TRBJ1-4; D not resolved. The V gene lost 7 bases and the J gene lost 13 bases, with 20 bases spanning the gap. There are 13 residues in the CDR3. Looked up from germline, CDR1 is SGHRS and CDR2 is YFSETQ. Written as DNA, the CDR3 is TGCGCCAGCCGCGCGGGTATGGATGAAGCACTGTTTTTT. The encoded protein is CASRAGMDEALFF. The variable domain in full, with the rest retrieved from reference TRBV5-1 and TRBJ1-4, is KAGVTQTPRYLIKTRGQQVTLSCSPISGHRSVSWYQQTPGQGLQFLFEYFSETQRNKGNFPGRFSGRQFSNSRSEMNVSTLELGDSALYLCASRAGMDEALFFGSGTQLSVL.

CDR3 coding DNA: TGCAGCGTTGAAAAGACGGGCTTATCTGGCTACACCTTC. It yields the protein CSVEKTGLSGYTF. The V gene is TRBV29-1, the J gene TRBJ1-2; D gene ambiguous. The V end lost 2 bases, the J end lost 7 bases, and 14 bases lay between the germline ends. This CDR3 has 13 amino acids. From germline, CDR1 is SQVTM and CDR2 ANQGSEA. Combining the CDR3 with reference TRBV29-1 and TRBJ1-2 gives the whole variable domain SAVISQKPSRDICQRGTSLTIQCQVDSQVTMMFWYRQQPGQSLTLIATANQGSEATYESGFVIDKFPISRPNLTFSTLTVSNMSPEDSSIYLCSVEKTGLSGYTFGSGTRLTVV.

This chain connects TRBV4-3 to TRBJ1-2, with a possible D match to TRBD1 (5 bases). Trimming shortened V by 1 base and J by 4 bases, and 13 bases separated the two germline ends. CDR1 is LGHNA and CDR2 is YSLEER in the germline V gene. The CDR3 loop spans 15 amino acids. This CDR3 is CASSQAQGVIYGYTF. In DNA form, the CDR3 reads TGCGCCAGCAGCCAAGCGCAAGGGGTAATCTATGGCTACACCTTC.

A note on this clonotype: The conserved phenylalanine or tryptophan is not found at the CDR3 terminus, so this likely reflects a read error. No DNA is shown, since the ends of the CDR3 on it are uncertain; the CDR3 is the one TCRdb lists. CDR3 sequence reads: CASGGAGNMRYI. The V gene is TRBV7-3, the J gene TRBJ2-4; the table's TRBD2 call for D was not verified on the DNA. Germline V gene sequence: CDR1 SGHTA, CDR2 FQGTGA. The CDR3 comprises 12 residues, both ends counted.

There are a few counts of this clonotype. In this CDR3 the conserved last residue, phenylalanine or tryptophan, is missing, so a read error is likely. The DNA is omitted, as the CDR3 cannot be located on it reliably, and the CDR3 follows TCRdb's listing. The V call is TRBV9, the J call TRBJ2-1. The CDR3 length is 13 residues, termini included. CDR1 and CDR2 (germline): SGDLS, YYNGEE. CDR3 sequence: CASSVGSDAQHFV.

A note on this clonotype: The conserved closing phenylalanine or tryptophan is absent in this CDR3, likely reflecting a read error. The DNA is left out, because the CDR3 cannot be placed on it with certainty; the CDR3 is given as TCRdb lists it. The V gene is TRBV7-8, the J gene TRBJ1-2; TRBD1, the table's D call, was not compared with the DNA. The CDR3 has 13 residues if both end residues are counted. Germline CDR1 SGHVS, CDR2 FQNEAQ. The CDR3 loop is CASSLAGAPDTQY.

The chain has TRBV9 and TRBJ2-1, with TRBD1 identical over 8 bases. The CDR3 loop spans 16 amino acids. Per the germline V gene, CDR1 is SGDLS and CDR2 is YYNGEE. The J segment lost 10 bases and the V segment lost 4 bases, leaving 16 bases of the junction unmatched. The CDR3 is CASSQGPDRGVAEQFF. The CDR3 bases are TGTGCCAGCAGCCAGGGGCCAGACAGGGGTGTGGCCGAGCAGTTCTTC. The whole variable domain, remainder taken from reference TRBV9 and TRBJ2-1, is DSGVTQTPKHLITATGQRVTLRCSPRSGDLSVYWYQQSLDQGLQFLIQYYNGEERAKGNILERFSAQQFPDLHSELNLSSLELGDSALYFCASSQGPDRGVAEQFFGPGTRLTVL.

V usage is TRBV24-1 and J usage is TRBJ2-7; 8 nucleotides match TRBD1. V lost 7 bases, J lost 6 bases, and 16 bases stayed unmatched. The CDR3 extends over 16 amino acids. Germline V gene lookup returns CDR1 KGHDR and CDR2 SFDVKD. The CDR3 is CATRNTGQANLAEQYV. CDR3 nucleotides: TGTGCCACCAGAAACACGGGACAGGCGAACCTGGCCGAGCAGTACGTC.

To note about this clonotype: The CDR3 does not close with the conserved phenylalanine or tryptophan, likely indicating a read error. The V call is TRBV7-9, the J call TRBJ2-2; TRBD2 is a possible D gene (6 bases). The CDR3 extends over 12 amino acids. V was pared by 3 bases and J by 13 bases, with 12 bases between. Per the germline V gene, CDR1 is SEHNR and CDR2 is FQNEAQ (reference sequence). CDR3 DNA: TGTGCCAGCAGCTTTGGGGGAGGCGGGCTGTTTGAT. Its protein is CASSFGGGGLFD.

The genes are TRBV7-2 and TRBJ2-1, with a weak D call TRBD1 (7 bases). The V gene's germline CDR1 is SGHTA and CDR2 FQGNSA. The germline V and J ends were trimmed by 3 bases and 16 bases, with 25 bases remaining between them. This CDR3 spans 15 amino acids. CDR3 protein: CASSFNPGGTALSFF. As DNA, the CDR3 is TGTGCCAGCAGCTTTAATCCAGGCGGGACAGCCCTTTCCTTCTTC.

The V and J genes are TRBV9 and TRBJ1-6; D is unresolved. Trimming shortened V by 0 bases and J by 3 bases, and 7 bases separated the two germline ends. Germline V gene sequence: CDR1 SGDLS, CDR2 YYNGEE. This CDR3 comprises 15 residues. Here the CDR3 DNA reads TGTGCCAGCAGCGTAGAGGATAACTATAATTCACCCCTCCACTTT. Its protein is CASSVEDNYNSPLHF.

Points on this clonotype: One junction end disagrees with the germline gene, perhaps due to a read error. The V call is TRBV7-2, the J call TRBJ1-3, with 7 bases that match TRBD1. The CDR3 spans 15 residues. CDR1 SGHTA and CDR2 FQGNSA come from the germline V gene. CDR3 in amino acids: CAISPGAGGGNTIYF. CDR3 nucleotide sequence: TGTGCCATCAGTCCAGGGGCAGGGGGGGGAAACACCATATACTTT.

This clonotype came up a few times. The rearrangement links TRBV20-1 to TRBJ1-1; D unclear. V was cut by 3 bases and J by 2 bases, with 10 bases left in between. This CDR3 comprises 13 residues. Germline CDR1 DFQATT, CDR2 SNEGSKA (reference sequence). Written as DNA, the CDR3 is TGCAGTGCTAGCGACTGGGGAAACACTGAAGCTTTCTTT. Encoded protein: CSASDWGNTEAFF.

The rearrangement joins TRBV7-9 to TRBJ2-6, with no clear D. Germline assignment: CDR1 SEHNR and CDR2 FQNEAQ (reference sequence). CDR3 length: 14 amino acids. Trimming removed 5 bases from V and 4 bases from J, with 9 bases in between. The CDR3, as DNA: TGTGCCAGCAGCGGTAGTGGGGGGGCCAACGTCCTGACTTTC. This gives the protein CASSGSGGANVLTF.

V usage is TRBV29-1 and J usage is TRBJ2-7, with 8 nucleotides matching TRBD1. The V and J ends lost 4 bases and 2 bases, in that order; junction bases with no gene match: 13. Germline V lookup: CDR1 SQVTM, CDR2 ANQGSEA. The CDR3 has 16 residues. The CDR3 nucleotides read TGCAGCGTTGTTGGTTTCGACAGGGGCGGCACCTACGAGCAGTACTTC. Amino acids: CSVVGFDRGGTYEQYF.